This T cell receptor beta chain was profiled in a study of CD8+ T cells in alopecia areata (dated by TCRdb to 2016 to 2019). In the study overall: Treated patients were enrolled in an open-label pilot trial of oral tofacitinib at 5 to 10 mg twice daily for moderate-to-severe alopecia areata. Clonality in the scalp was compared among normal scalp (n=4), patchy alopecia areata scalp (n=8), and alopecia totalis/universalis scalp (n=8). In humans, TCRbeta sequencing was performed on scalp tissue and on sorted CD4+ and CD8+ peripheral blood T cells from healthy controls and from patients with patchy or totalis/universalis alopecia areata. Patients received tofacitinib for 6 to 18 months and were then followed off drug for 6 months to check for delayed response and recurrence. RNA came from the PAXgene miRNA kit for fixed scalp, the miRNeasy kit for PBMCs, and the RNeasy kit for mouse skin. The study used high-throughput TCRbeta sequencing to examine T cell clonal expansion in alopecia areata, in both the C3H/HeJ mouse model and human patients. Biopsies were taken from tofacitinib-treated patients at baseline and at 4 and 24 weeks of treatment, and a later scalp biopsy was taken in several of the tofacitinib-treated patients. Amplification of TCRbeta CDR3 regions was done by immunoSEQ multiplex PCR using 35 Vbeta forward primers and 13 Jbeta reverse primers.

From alopecia areata patients, peripheral blood was collected along with lesional scalp punch biopsies. After PBMCs were isolated by density centrifugation and stained for CD3, CD4 and CD8, a FACSAria was used to sort CD4+ and CD8+ T cells. In the germline V gene, CDR1 corresponds to SQVTM and CDR2 to ANQGSEA. Trimming at the junction amounts to 6 bases on V and 5 bases on J, and the germline ends lie 17 bases apart. The CDR3 contains 13 residues, cysteine and phenylalanine counted. Kept here is only the CDR3 DNA, which spans 39 bases and is read in frame from base 1. For this clone: Its cognate antigen has yet to be identified. Base qualities are not recorded, but no much larger clone differs from it by a single base.

The paper as a whole reports these results and caveats: Lesional scalp, especially in alopecia totalis/universalis, showed higher clonality and more expanded CD8+ clones than normal scalp, suggesting antigenic drive. Unlike mouse skin, which is dominated by gammadelta T cells, normal human skin has resident alphabeta T cells that are also sequenced, and this complicates analysis of the scalp TCR repertoire. TCR sequences shared between patients were less clear than in mice, possibly partly because of HLA diversity in the patient population.

Libraries were built with the immunoSEQ multiplex PCR assay. For TCR sequencing, RNA was extracted from every sample and reverse transcribed into cDNA to serve as template. First-strand cDNA was synthesized using SuperScript III with a 2:1 mix of oligo-dT and random hexamers. Amplification bias was assessed with a synthetic immune receptor repertoire, and residual bias was removed computationally. The authors processed their data as follows. Raw reads were preprocessed for error removal, and CDR3 was defined according to IMGT conventions as running from the conserved cysteine to phenylalanine. Clonality was calculated as 1 minus Shannon entropy normalized by log2 of the number of productive unique TCRs. Whether scalp clones were CD4 or CD8 was inferred by matching scalp TCRbeta sequences against CD4 and CD8 repertoires sorted from blood. The clones in this table, taken by TCRdb from immuneACCESS, are in-frame only. Not every clone is retained; where verified, under half of the shortfall comes from an unresolved V gene, and the cause of the rest is unknown. The DNA was the basis for D and trimming; V, J and clone size are from that table. The sample table shows about 98,000 clones, and about 45% are seen once. Together, the top ten hold 0.79% of the sample.

This clonotype originated in a human donor with alopecia areata. The sequence joins TRBV29-1 to TRBJ2-7; a tentative D match to TRBD2 spans 5 bases. The sequencing input was CD4+ T cells sorted from blood. The nucleotide sequence reads as follows: TGCAGCGTCCTCCCCTTTGAGGGCAACGAGCAGTACTTC. Its protein is CSVLPFEGNEQYF.